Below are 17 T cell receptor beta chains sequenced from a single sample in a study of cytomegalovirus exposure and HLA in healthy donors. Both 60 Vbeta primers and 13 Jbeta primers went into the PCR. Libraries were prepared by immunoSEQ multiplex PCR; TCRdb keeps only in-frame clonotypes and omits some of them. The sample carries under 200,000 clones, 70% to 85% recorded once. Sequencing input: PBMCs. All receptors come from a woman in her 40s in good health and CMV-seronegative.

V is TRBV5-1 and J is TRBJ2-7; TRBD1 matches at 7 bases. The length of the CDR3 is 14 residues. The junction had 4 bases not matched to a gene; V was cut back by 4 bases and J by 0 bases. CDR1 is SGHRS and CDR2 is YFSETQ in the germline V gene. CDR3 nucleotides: TGCGCCAGCAGCCCGGACAGGATCTCCTACGAGCAGTACTTC. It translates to CASSPDRISYEQYF.

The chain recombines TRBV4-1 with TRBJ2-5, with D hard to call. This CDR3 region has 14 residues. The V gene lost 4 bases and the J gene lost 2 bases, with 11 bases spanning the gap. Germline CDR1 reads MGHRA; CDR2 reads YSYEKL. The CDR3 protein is CASSRPGSQETQYF. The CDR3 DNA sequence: TGCGCCAGCAGCCGTCCCGGGTCACAAGAGACCCAGTACTTC.

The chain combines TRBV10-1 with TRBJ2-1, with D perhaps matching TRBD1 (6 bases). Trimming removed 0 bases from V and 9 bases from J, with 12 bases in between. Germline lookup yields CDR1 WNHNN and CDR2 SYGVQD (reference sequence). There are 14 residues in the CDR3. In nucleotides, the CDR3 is TGCGCCAGCAGTGAGTCGGCAGGGGCCGGTGAGCAGTTCTTC. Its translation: CASSESAGAGEQFF.

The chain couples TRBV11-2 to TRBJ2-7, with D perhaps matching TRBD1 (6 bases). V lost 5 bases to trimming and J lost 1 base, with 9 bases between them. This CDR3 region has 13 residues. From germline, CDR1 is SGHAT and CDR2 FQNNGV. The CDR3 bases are TGTGCCAGCAGCCCCGGACAGTCCTACGAGCAGTACTTC. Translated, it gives CASSPGQSYEQYF.

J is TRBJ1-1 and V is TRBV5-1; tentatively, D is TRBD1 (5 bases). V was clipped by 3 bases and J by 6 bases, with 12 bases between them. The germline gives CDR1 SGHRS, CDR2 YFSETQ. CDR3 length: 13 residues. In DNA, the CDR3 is TGCGCCAGCAGCTATTCTAGGGGCGCTGAAGCTTTCTTT. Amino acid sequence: CASSYSRGAEAFF. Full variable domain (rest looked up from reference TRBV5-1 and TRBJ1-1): KAGVTQTPRYLIKTRGQQVTLSCSPISGHRSVSWYQQTPGQGLQFLFEYFSETQRNKGNFPGRFSGRQFSNSRSEMNVSTLELGDSALYLCASSYSRGAEAFFGQGTRLTVV.

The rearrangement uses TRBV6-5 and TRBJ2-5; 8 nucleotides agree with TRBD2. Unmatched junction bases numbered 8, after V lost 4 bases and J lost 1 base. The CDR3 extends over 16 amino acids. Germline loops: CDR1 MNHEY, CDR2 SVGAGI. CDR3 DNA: TGTGCCAGCAGTTTTGTGACGGGAGGGGGCCAAGAGACCCAGTACTTC. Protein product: CASSFVTGGGQETQYF.

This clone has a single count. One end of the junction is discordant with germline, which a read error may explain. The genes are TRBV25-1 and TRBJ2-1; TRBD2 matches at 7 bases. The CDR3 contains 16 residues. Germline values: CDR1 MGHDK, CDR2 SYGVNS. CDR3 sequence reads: CVSSRTKRGSYNEQFF. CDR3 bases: TGTGTCAGCAGCCGAACTAAGCGGGGCTCCTACAATGAGCAGTTCTTC.

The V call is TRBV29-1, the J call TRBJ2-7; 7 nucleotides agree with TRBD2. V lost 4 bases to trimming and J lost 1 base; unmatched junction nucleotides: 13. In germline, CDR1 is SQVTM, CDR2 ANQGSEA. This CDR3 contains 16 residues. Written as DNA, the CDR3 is TGCAGCGTTGTTATGTGGAGCGGGGCAGCGTCCTACGAGCAGTACTTC. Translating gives CSVVMWSGAASYEQYF.

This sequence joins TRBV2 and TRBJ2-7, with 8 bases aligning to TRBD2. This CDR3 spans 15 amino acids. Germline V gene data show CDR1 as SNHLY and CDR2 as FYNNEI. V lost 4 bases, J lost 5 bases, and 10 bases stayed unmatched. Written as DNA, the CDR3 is TGTGCCAGCAGTGCGGGGGCGGGAGGATGGGACGAGCAGTACTTC. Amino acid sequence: CASSAGAGGWDEQYF.

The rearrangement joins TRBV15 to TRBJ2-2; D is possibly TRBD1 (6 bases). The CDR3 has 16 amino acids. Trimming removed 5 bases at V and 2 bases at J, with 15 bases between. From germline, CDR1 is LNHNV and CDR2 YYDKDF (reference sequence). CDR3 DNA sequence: TGTGCCACCAGCTCCCGAGGACAGATTAACACCGGGGAGCTGTTTTTT. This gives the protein CATSSRGQINTGELFF. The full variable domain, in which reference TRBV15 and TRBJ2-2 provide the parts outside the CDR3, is DAMVIQNPRYQVTQFGKPVTLSCSQTLNHNVMYWYQQKSSQAPKLLFHYYDKDFNNEADTPDNFQSRRPNTSFCFLDIRSPGLGDTAMYLCATSSRGQINTGELFFGEGSRLTVL.

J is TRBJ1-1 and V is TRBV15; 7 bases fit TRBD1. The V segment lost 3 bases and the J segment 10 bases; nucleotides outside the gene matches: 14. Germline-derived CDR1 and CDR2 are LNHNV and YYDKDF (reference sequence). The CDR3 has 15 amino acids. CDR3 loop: CATSSNRGDSWGAFF. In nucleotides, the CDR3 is TGTGCCACCAGCAGCAACAGGGGAGACTCCTGGGGAGCTTTCTTT.

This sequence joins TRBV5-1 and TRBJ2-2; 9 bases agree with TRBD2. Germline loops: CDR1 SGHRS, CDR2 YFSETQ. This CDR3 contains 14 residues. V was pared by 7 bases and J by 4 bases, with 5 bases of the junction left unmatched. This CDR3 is CASGASGATGELFF. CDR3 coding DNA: TGCGCCAGCGGGGCTAGCGGGGCCACCGGGGAGCTGTTTTTT.

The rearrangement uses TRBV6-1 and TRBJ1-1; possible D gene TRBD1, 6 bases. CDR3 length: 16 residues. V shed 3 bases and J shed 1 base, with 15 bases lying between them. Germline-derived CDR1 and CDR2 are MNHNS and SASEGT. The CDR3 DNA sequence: TGTGCCAGCAGTGATTCCCTGACAGGAGCGAACACTGAAGCTTTCTTT. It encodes CASSDSLTGANTEAFF.

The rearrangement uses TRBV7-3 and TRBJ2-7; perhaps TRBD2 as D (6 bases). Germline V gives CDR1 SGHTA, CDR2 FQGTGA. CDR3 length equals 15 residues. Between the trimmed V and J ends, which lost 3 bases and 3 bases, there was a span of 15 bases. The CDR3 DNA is TGTGCCAGCAGCTTTCAATCAGGACTAAACTACGAGCAGTACTTC. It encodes CASSFQSGLNYEQYF.

The CDR3 nucleotides are TGCGCCAGCAGTGAGTCCAGACTGAACACCGGGGAGCTGTTTTTT. Translating it yields CASSESRLNTGELFF. V gene TRBV10-2 combines with J gene TRBJ2-2; the D is unclear. V was shortened by 0 bases and J by 1 base, with 6 bases between the two germline ends. The CDR3 length is 15 residues. In germline, CDR1 is WSHSY, CDR2 SAAADI.

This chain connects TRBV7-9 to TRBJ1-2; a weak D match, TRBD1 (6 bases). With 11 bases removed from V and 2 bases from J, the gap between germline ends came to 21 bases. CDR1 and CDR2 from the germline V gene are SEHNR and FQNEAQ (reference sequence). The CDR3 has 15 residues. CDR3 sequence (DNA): TGTGCCGGATTTGGGGGGGCAGGGCTCAACTATGGCTACACCTTC. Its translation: CAGFGGAGLNYGYTF.

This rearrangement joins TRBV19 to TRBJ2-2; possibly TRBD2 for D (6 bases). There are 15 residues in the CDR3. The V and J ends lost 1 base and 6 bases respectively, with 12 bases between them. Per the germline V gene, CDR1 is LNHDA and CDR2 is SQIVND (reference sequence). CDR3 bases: TGTGCCAGTAGTATAGGGGGGGAGCGAGCCGGGGAGCTGTTTTTT. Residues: CASSIGGERAGELFF.